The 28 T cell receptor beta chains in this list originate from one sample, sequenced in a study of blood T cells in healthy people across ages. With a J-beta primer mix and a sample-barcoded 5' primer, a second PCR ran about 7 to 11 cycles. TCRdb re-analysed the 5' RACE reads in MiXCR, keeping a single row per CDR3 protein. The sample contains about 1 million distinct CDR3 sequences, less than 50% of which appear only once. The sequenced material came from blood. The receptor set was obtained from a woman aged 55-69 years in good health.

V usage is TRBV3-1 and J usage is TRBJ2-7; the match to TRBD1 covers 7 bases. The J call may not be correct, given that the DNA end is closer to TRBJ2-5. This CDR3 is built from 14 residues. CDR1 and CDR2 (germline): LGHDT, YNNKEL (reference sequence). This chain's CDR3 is CASSPRTRGETQYF. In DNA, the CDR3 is TGTGCCAGCAGCCCTCGGACCAGGGGGGAGACCCAGTACTTC.

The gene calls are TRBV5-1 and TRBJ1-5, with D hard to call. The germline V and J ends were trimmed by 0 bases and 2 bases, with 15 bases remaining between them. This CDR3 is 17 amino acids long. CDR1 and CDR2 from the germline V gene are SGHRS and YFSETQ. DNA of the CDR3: TGCGCCAGCAGCTTGGGGGGAGAGGGTTGGGGCAATCAGCCCCAGCATTTT. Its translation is CASSLGGEGWGNQPQHF.

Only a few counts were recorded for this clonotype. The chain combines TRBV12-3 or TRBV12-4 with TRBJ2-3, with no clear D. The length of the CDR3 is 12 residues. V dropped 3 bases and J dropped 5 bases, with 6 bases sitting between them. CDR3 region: CASSFSQDTQYF. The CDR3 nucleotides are TGTGCCAGCAGTTTTAGTCAAGATACGCAGTATTTT.

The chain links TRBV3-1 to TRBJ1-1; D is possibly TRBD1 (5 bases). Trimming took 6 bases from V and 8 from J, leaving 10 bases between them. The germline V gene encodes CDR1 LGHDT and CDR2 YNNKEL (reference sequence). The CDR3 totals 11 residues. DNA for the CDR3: TGTGCCAGCAGTTCGGGGGGGGAAGCTTTCTTT. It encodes CASSSGGEAFF.

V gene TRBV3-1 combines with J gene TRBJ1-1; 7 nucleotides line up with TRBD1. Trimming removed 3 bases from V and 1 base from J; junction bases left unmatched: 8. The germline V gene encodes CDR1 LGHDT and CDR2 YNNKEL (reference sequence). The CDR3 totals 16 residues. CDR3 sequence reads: CASSHTQGQPNTEAFF. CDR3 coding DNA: TGTGCCAGCAGCCACACCCAGGGACAGCCGAACACTGAAGCTTTCTTT.

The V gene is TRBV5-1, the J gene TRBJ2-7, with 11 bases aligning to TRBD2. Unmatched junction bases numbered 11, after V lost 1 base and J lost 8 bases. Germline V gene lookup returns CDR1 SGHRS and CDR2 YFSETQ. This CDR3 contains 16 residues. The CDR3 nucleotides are TGCGCCAGCAGCTTGCCCGCTACTAGCGGGAGCGCTCAGCAGTACTTC. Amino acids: CASSLPATSGSAQQYF.

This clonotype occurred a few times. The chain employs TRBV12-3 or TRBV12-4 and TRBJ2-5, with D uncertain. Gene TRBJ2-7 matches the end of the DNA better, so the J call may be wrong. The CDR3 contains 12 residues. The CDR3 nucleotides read TGTGCCAGCAGTTTGTTCTCAGCCGAGCAGTACTTC. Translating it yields CASSLFSAEQYF.

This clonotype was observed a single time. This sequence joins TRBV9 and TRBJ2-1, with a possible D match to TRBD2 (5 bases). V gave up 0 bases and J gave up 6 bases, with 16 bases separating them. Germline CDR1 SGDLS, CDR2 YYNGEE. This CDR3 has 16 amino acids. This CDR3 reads CASSVGPDFVPNEQFF. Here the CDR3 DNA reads TGTGCCAGCAGCGTAGGACCGGACTTTGTCCCCAATGAGCAGTTCTTC. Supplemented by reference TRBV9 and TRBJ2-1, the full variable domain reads DSGVTQTPKHLITATGQRVTLRCSPRSGDLSVYWYQQSLDQGLQFLIQYYNGEERAKGNILERFSAQQFPDLHSELNLSSLELGDSALYFCASSVGPDFVPNEQFFGPGTRLTVL.

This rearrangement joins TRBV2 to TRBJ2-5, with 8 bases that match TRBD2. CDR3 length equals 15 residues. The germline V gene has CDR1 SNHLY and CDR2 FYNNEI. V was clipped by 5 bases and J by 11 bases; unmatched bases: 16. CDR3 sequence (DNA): TGTGCCAGCAGTCACTCGGGACTAGTTTACAATGAGCAGTACTTC. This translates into CASSHSGLVYNEQYF.

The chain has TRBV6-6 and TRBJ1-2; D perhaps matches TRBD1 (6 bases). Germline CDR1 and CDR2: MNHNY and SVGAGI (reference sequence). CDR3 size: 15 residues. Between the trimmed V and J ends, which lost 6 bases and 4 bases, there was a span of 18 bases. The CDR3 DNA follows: TGTGCCAGCAGGGATAACAGGGCAGGGGCCTATGGCTACACCTTC. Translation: CASRDNRAGAYGYTF.

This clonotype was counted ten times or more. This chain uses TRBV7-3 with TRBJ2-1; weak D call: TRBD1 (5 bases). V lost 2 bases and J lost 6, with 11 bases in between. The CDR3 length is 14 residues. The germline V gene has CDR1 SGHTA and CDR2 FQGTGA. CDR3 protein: CASSLQGRSNEQFF. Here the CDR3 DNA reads TGTGCCAGCAGCTTACAGGGCCGGAGCAATGAGCAGTTCTTC. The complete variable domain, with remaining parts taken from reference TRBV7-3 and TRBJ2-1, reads GAGVSQTPSNKVTEKGKYVELRCDPISGHTALYWYRQSLGQGPEFLIYFQGTGAADDSGLPNDRFFAVRPEGSVSTLKIQRTERGDSAVYLCASSLQGRSNEQFFGPGTRLTVL.

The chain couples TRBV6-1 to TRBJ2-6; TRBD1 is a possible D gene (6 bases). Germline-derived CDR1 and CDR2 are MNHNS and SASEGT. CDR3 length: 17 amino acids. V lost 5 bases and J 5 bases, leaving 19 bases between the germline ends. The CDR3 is CASSMDRSFRRANVLTF. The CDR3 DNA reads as TGTGCCAGCAGTATGGACAGATCTTTTCGAAGGGCCAACGTCCTGACTTTC.

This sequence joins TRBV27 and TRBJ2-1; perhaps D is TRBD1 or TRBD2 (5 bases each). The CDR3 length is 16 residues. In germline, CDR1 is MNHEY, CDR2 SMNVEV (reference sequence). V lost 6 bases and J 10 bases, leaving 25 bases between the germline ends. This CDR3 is CASRPSPGTTTGEQFF. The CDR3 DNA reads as TGTGCCAGCAGACCTAGTCCCGGGACCACCACCGGAGAGCAGTTCTTC.

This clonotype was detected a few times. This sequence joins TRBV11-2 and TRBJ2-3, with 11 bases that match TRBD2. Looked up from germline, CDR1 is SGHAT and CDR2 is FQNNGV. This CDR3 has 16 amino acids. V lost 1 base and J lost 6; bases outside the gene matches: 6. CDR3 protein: CASSLATSGSSDTQYF. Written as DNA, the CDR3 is TGTGCCAGCAGCTTAGCAACTAGCGGGAGTTCCGATACGCAGTATTTT.

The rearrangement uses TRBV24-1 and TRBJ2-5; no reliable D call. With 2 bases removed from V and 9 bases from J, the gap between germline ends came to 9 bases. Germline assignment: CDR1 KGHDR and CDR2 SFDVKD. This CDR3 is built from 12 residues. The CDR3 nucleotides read TGTGCCACCAGTGATTCTGTGGGGTCCCAGTACTTC. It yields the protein CATSDSVGSQYF.

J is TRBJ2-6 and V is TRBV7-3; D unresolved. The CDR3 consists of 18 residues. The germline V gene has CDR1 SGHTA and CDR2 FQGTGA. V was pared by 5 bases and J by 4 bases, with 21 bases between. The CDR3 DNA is TGTGCCAGCAGCCCAACCCCAGATAGTGTGACAGGGGCCAACGTCCTGACTTTC. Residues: CASSPTPDSVTGANVLTF.

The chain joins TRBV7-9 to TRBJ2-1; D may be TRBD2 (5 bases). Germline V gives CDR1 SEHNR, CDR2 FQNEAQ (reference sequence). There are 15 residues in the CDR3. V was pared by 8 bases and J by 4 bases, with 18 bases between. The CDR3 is CASQERVAPYNEQFF. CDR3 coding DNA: TGTGCCAGCCAGGAAAGGGTAGCGCCGTACAATGAGCAGTTCTTC.

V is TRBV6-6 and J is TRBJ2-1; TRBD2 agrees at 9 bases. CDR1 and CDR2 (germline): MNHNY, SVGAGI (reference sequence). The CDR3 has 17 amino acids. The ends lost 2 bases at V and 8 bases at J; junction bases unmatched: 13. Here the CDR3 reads CASSYPTSGLLRDEQFF. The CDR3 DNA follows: TGTGCCAGCAGTTACCCGACTAGCGGCCTACTTCGCGATGAGCAGTTCTTC.

The CDR3 is CASVTETQYF. In DNA form, the CDR3 reads TGTGCCAGCGTAACGGAGACCCAGTACTTC. The V call is TRBV28, the J call TRBJ2-4; no clear D. Near its end, the DNA agrees better with TRBJ2-5, so the J call may be wrong. The CDR3 is made up of 10 amino acids. Germline CDR1 is MDHEN and CDR2 is SYDVKM.

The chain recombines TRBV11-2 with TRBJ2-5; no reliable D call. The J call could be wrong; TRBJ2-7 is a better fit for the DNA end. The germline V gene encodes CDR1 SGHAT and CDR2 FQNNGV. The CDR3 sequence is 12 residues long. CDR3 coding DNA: TGTGCCAGCAGCTTAGTGGCTGGCGAGCAGTACTTC. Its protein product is CASSLVAGEQYF.

The chain's CDR3 is CASSQGLLNEQYF. CDR3 DNA: TGTGCCAGCAGCCAGGGACTCTTAAATGAGCAGTACTTC. The chain uses TRBV12-3 or TRBV12-4 and TRBJ2-7; TRBD2 might be the D (6 bases). Trimming cost V 6 bases and J 7 bases, with 16 bases left between them. There are 13 residues in the CDR3.

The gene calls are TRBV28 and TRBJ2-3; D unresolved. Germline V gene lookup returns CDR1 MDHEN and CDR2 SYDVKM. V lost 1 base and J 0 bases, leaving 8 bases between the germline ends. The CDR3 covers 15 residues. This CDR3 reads CASSLSVTSTDTQYF. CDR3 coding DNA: TGTGCCAGCAGTTTATCAGTTACTAGCACAGATACGCAGTATTTT.

The CDR3 region is CASSPRQGVREKLFF. CDR3 DNA sequence: TGTGCCAGCAGTCCTAGACAGGGGGTTCGAGAAAAACTGTTTTTT. The rearrangement joins TRBV27 to TRBJ1-4; the match to TRBD1 covers 9 bases. V lost 5 bases, J lost 8 bases, and 9 bases stayed unmatched. Germline CDR1 is MNHEY and CDR2 is SMNVEV (reference sequence). The CDR3 runs to 15 residues.

The CDR3 nucleotides read TGCGCCAGCAGCTTCAATACCGGGACTAGCGGTATTAGGGAGCAGTACTTC. Translated: CASSFNTGTSGIREQYF. This chain links TRBV5-1 with TRBJ2-7, with 11 bases that match TRBD2. This CDR3 is built from 17 residues. The germline gives CDR1 SGHRS, CDR2 YFSETQ. Losses at the gene ends were 2 bases for V and 7 bases for J; bases not matched to a gene: 14.

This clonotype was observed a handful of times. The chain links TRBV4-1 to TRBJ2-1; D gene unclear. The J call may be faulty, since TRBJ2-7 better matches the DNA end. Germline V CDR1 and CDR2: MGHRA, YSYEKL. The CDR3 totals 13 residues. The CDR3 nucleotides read TGCGCCAGCAGCCAAGTCGTCTACAATGAGCAGTACTTC. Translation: CASSQVVYNEQYF.

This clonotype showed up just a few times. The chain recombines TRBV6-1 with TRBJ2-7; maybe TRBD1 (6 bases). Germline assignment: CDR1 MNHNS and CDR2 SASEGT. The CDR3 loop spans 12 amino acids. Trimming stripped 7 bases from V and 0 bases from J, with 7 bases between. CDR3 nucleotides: TGTGCCAGCACAGGGGTCTCCTACGAGCAGTACTTC. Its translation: CASTGVSYEQYF.

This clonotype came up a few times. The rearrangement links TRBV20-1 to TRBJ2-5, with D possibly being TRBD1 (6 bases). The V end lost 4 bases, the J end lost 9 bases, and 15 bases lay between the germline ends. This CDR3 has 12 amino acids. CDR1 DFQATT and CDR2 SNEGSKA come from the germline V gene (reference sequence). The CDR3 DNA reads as TGCAGTGCTACCACAGGGTACTGTCCCCAGTACTTC. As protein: CSATTGYCPQYF.

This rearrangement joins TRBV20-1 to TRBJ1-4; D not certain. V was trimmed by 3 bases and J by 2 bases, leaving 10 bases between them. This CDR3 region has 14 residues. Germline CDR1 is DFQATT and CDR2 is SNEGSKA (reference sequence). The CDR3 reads CSARTSVTNEKLFF. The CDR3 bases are TGCAGTGCTAGGACCAGCGTCACTAATGAAAAACTGTTTTTT.